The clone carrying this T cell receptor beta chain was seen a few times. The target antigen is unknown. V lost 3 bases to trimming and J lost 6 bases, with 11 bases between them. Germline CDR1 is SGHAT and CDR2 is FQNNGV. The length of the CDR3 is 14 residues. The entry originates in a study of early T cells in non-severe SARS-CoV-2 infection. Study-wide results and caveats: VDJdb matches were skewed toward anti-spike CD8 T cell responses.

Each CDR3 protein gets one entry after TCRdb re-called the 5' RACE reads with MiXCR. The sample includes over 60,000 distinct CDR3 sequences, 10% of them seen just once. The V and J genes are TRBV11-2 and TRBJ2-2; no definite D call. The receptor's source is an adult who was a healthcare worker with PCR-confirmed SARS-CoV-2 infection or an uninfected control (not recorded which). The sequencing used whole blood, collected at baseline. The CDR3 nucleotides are TGTGCCAGCAGCTTCGGGTCTCTCCCCGGGGAGCTGTTTTTT. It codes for CASSFGSLPGELFF.